The source of this TCR beta chain is a study of CD8+ T cells in alopecia areata. On the study more broadly: Twice a day, 5 to 10 mg of oral tofacitinib was administered to treated patients. The drug, tofacitinib, lasted 6 to 18 months, followed by 6 months off drug.

Lesional scalp punch biopsies and peripheral blood came from alopecia areata patients. Starting from PBMCs, sorting isolated CD4+ and CD8+ T cells. RNA extraction and reverse transcription yielded cDNA as sequencing template. Sequenced by immunoSEQ multiplex PCR; TCRdb stores in-frame clones only, minus some. This table has around 98,000 clones, over 40% appearing once. Specimen: CD4+ T cells sorted from blood. This sequence originates from a human donor with alopecia areata.

As DNA, the CDR3 is TGCAGCGTTGACACGGGACCGCGCTTAGAGACCCAGTACTTC. Its protein product is CSVDTGPRLETQYF. This chain uses TRBV29-1 with TRBJ2-5; D is possibly TRBD1 or TRBD2 (5 bases each). The V end was cut by 3 bases, the J end by 4 bases, with 15 bases between. Germline CDR1 is SQVTM and CDR2 is ANQGSEA. CDR3 length equals 14 residues.